This T cell receptor (beta chain) was captured by sequencing in a study of CD8 T cells in Susac syndrome. Reverse transcription of about 0.5 to 1 ug RNA used random hexamers. TCR beta CDR3 was amplified by immunoSEQ covering 54 Vbeta and 13 Jbeta. TCRdb redid the calling of the immunoSEQ multiplex PCR reads with MiXCR, one entry per CDR3 protein. The sample includes about 84,000 distinct CDR3 sequences, about 93% of them seen just once. The V end was cut by 2 bases, the J end by 8 bases, with 10 bases between. This CDR3 contains 12 residues. Germline CDR1 GTSNPN, CDR2 SVGIG (reference sequence). CD8+ and CD4+ blood T cells underwent TCR beta sequencing. TEMRA cells were FACS-enriched, with CD8+ and CD4+ T cells isolated negatively.

Sequences were obtained from CD8+ T cells from PBMCs. The chain uses TRBV30 and TRBJ2-1; D might be TRBD1 (5 bases). The sequence was collected from a human donor in good health. The CDR3 here is CAWSTQGDEQFF. The DNA of the CDR3 is TGTGCCTGGAGTACCCAGGGCGATGAGCAGTTCTTC.